This T cell receptor (beta chain) originates from a study of T cells in tuberculosis. Study-wide context: Sequenced TCRs come from CD1B-GMM tetramer-binding T cells.

TCRdb's copy holds only in-frame clones and misses some; the assay was immunoSEQ multiplex PCR. Among more than 70,000 clones listed, approximately 91% were seen once. Sorting used thawed, overnight-rested PBMC stained with anti-CD3, a viability dye and GMM-loaded CD1B tetramer. C32 glucose monomycolate from Rhodococcus equi was loaded onto the CD1B tetramers. From each donor, approximately 100,000 tetramer-negative cells were sorted. The germline CDR1 and CDR2 sequences are MDHEN and SYDVKM. The CDR3 sequence is 15 residues long. Trimming pared 4 bases from V and 4 bases from J, leaving 16 bases between. The table lists this clone with a count of one.

This TCR came from an adult woman with latent tuberculosis. This chain joins TRBV28 and TRBJ1-2; D uncertain. The specimen was CD1b-GMM tetramer-negative cells sorted from PBMCs. This chain's CDR3 is CASSSYNSNRYGYTF. The CDR3 nucleotides are TGTGCCAGCAGTTCGTACAATTCGAACCGCTATGGCTACACCTTC.